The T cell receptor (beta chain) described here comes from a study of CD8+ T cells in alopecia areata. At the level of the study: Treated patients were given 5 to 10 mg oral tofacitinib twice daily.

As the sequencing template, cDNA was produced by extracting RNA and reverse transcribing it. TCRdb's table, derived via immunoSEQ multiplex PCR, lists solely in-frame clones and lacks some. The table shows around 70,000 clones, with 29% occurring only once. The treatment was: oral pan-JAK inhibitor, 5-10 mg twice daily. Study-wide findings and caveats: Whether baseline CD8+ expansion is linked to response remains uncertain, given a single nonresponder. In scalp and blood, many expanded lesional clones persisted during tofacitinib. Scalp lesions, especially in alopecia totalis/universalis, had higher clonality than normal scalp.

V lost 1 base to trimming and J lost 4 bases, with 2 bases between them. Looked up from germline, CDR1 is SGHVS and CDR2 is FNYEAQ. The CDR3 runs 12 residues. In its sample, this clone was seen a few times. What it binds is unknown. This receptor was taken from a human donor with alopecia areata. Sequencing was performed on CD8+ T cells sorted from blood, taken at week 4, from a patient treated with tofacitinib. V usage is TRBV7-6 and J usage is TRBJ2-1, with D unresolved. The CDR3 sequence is CASSLVYNEQFF. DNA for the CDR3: TGTGCCAGCAGCTTAGTATACAATGAGCAGTTCTTC.